Below are 5 T cell receptor beta chains sequenced from a single sample in a study of T cells expressing NK-cell markers. Reanalyzing the 5' RACE reads, TCRdb keeps one entry per CDR3 protein, without DNA. The sample has 200,000 to 300,000 distinct CDR3 sequences. Sequenced: blood T cells: a sorted CD56 or NKG2C T cell subset, CD4+ or CD8+ T cells, or bulk PBMC T cells (not recorded which). Receptors were obtained from a man younger than 35 in good health.

The V gene is TRBV30, the J gene TRBJ2-1. Germline lookup yields CDR1 GTSNPN and CDR2 SVGIG (reference sequence). The CDR3 is 12 amino acids. The CDR3 sequence: CAWRRIFNEQFF.

V usage is TRBV18 and J usage is TRBJ1-2; TCRdb's D call of TRBD1 is untestable without DNA. Germline V gene sequence: CDR1 KGHSH, CDR2 LQKENI. The CDR3 loop spans 15 amino acids. The CDR3 loop reads CASSPGQTQNYGYTF.

The chain couples TRBV5-5 to TRBJ1-2; absent DNA, TCRdb's TRBD1 call cannot be checked. The CDR3 extends over 12 amino acids. CDR1 and CDR2 (germline): SGHKS, YYEKEE (reference sequence). CDR3 amino acids: CASSRDRDGYTF.

This sequence joins TRBV20-1 and TRBJ2-1. CDR3 length: 14 residues. Germline-derived CDR1 and CDR2 are DFQATT and SNEGSKA (reference sequence). The CDR3 is CSASPSSWLNEQFF.

The rearrangement joins TRBV12-3 or TRBV12-4 to TRBJ2-2; lacking DNA, the TRBD2 call made by TCRdb goes unchecked. The CDR3 totals 16 residues. The CDR3 sequence: CASSGTSGENTGELFF.